Listed below are T cell receptor beta chains from one sample, sequenced in a study of cytotoxic CD8 clonotypes in ibrutinib-treated CLL. Clones were read by immunoSEQ multiplex PCR, and TCRdb kept only the in-frame ones, dropping some. The sample consists of fewer than 400,000 clones, roughly 67% of them appearing once. This material consisted of PBMCs, taken after 36 months of ibrutinib treatment. The receptor set was obtained from a human donor with chronic lymphocytic leukemia. CDR3s include the opening cysteine and the closing phenylalanine or tryptophan. D genes are given only for firm matches. Clone sizes are given selectively: once, few, many, or a class where the clone is expanded.

abundance	v_gene	j_gene	d_gene	CDR3nt	CDR3aa
-	TRBV4-1	TRBJ2-5	TRBD2	TGCGCCAGCAGCCAACTGCGGGGGGAGGGGGAGACCCAGTACTTC	CASSQLRGEGETQYF
-	TRBV4-1	TRBJ1-2	-	TGCGCCAGCAGCCAAGTGACCCAGAACTATGGCTACACCTTC	CASSQVTQNYGYTF
few	TRBV5-1	TRBJ1-2	-	TGCGCCAGCAGCAAGGAGTTAAGGGAGGCAATCACCTTC	CASSKELREAITF
-	TRBV28	TRBJ2-7	-	TGTGCCAGCAGTTTTCGTCAGGGAAGGTACGAGCAGTACTTC	CASSFRQGRYEQYF
-	TRBV28	TRBJ2-6	-	TGTGCCAGCACCGTCGGTGCGACTGGGGCCAACGTCCTGACTTTC	CASTVGATGANVLTF
-	TRBV6-5	TRBJ2-1	-	TGTGCCAGCAGTTACTCAGGTCTCGAGCAGTTCTTC	CASSYSGLEQFF
few	TRBV7-7	TRBJ2-7	TRBD1	TGTGCCAGCAGCGTAGGGACAGGGGGCACCTACGAGCAGTACTTC	CASSVGTGGTYEQYF
-	TRBV7-7	TRBJ2-3	-	TGTGCCAGCAGCAACGGACTTTCAGCAGATACGCAGTATTTT	CASSNGLSADTQYF
-	TRBV5-1	TRBJ1-2	TRBD1	TGCGCCAGCAGCTTCGGGACAGGCCACTATGGCTACACCTTC	CASSFGTGHYGYTF
once	TRBV7-9	TRBJ1-1	-	TGTGCCAGCAGCTTACTTGGGGGGAACACTGAAGCTTTCTTT	CASSLLGGNTEAFF
-	TRBV10-2	TRBJ2-3	TRBD2	TGCGCCAGCATAGCGGGGGATAGCACAGATACGCAGTATTTT	CASIAGDSTDTQYF
-	TRBV25-1	TRBJ1-1	-	TGTGCCAGCAGTGAAGCCGGGGTGAACACTGAAGCTTTCTTT	CASSEAGVNTEAFF
-	TRBV28	TRBJ2-7	-	TGTGCCAGCACCAGTTTCCCTGAAGGGATCCACGAGCAGTACTTC	CASTSFPEGIHEQYF
-	TRBV12-5	TRBJ2-5	TRBD2	TGTGCTAGTGGAAACCCTAGCGGGGTGGAGACCCAGTACTTC	CASGNPSGVETQYF
-	TRBV29-1	TRBJ2-3	-	TGCAGCGTTGAATCCCCGGGAACAGATACGCAGTATTTT	CSVESPGTDTQYF
once	TRBV9	TRBJ2-7	TRBD2	TGTGCCAGCAGCCCTCGGCCGGGGGGGACTTACGAGCAGTACTTC	CASSPRPGGTYEQYF
-	TRBV29-1	TRBJ2-3	-	TGCAGCGTTGAAGAAGGAAGGGGGTATTATAACACAGATACGCAGTATTTT	CSVEEGRGYYNTDTQYF
-	TRBV6-5	TRBJ1-2	-	TGTGCCAGCAGTCCCCTAGGGGGTTATGGCTACACCTTC	CASSPLGGYGYTF
-	TRBV27	TRBJ1-5	-	TGTGCCACCAGGGAGTATTATGGCAATCAGCCCCAGCATTTT	CATREYYGNQPQHF
-	TRBV19	TRBJ2-7	-	TGTGCCAGTAGCCAAGTAGGGGGACCCACCTCGGGGGAGCAGTACTTC	CASSQVGGPTSGEQYF
-	TRBV5-6	TRBJ2-7	TRBD1	TGTGCCAGCAGCCTAGGGACAGGGGGGACTACTTACGAGCAGTACTTC	CASSLGTGGTTYEQYF
-	TRBV4-3	TRBJ2-1	-	TGCGCCAGCAGCCAATCCATGGGGCGCGATGAGCAGTTCTTC	CASSQSMGRDEQFF
-	TRBV7-3	TRBJ2-1	-	TGTGCCAGCAGCTTAGGTCTCTACAATGAGCAGTTCTTC	CASSLGLYNEQFF
-	TRBV29-1	TRBJ1-1	-	TGCAGCGCCCTAAACCCTTTACTGAACACTGAAGCTTTCTTT	CSALNPLLNTEAFF
-	TRBV7-9	TRBJ1-1	-	TGTGCCAGCAGCTTATCCCGACAGAGGATGAACACTGAAGCTTTCTTT	CASSLSRQRMNTEAFF
once	TRBV7-8	TRBJ1-1	-	TGTGCCAGCAGCCACGCCCCCTACAGGGCTTTGAACACTGAAGCTTTCTTT	CASSHAPYRALNTEAFF
-	TRBV5-8	TRBJ2-3	TRBD2	TGTGCCAGCAGATCGGGACTAGCGGGACTCACAGATACGCAGTATTTT	CASRSGLAGLTDTQYF
-	TRBV4-1	TRBJ2-7	TRBD2	TGCGCCAGCAGCCATAAACTAGCGGGAGTCTACGAGCAGTACTTC	CASSHKLAGVYEQYF
-	TRBV27	TRBJ2-2	-	TGTGCCAGCAGTTTAAAGGCAGGGGAGCTGTTTTTT	CASSLKAGELFF
-	TRBV4-3	TRBJ2-7	TRBD1	TGCGCCAGCAGCCAAGTCACAGGGGCACCCTACGAGCAGTACTTC	CASSQVTGAPYEQYF
-	TRBV7-9	TRBJ2-2	-	TGTGCCAGCAGCTTACCGGGACCAACCTCCACCGGGGAGCTGTTTTTT	CASSLPGPTSTGELFF
-	TRBV7-2	TRBJ2-7	TRBD2	TGTGCCAGCAGCAACAGTAGGTTGCGGGAGGCCACATACGAGCAGTACTTC	CASSNSRLREATYEQYF
once	TRBV4-2	TRBJ2-3	TRBD2	TGTGCCAGCAGCCAACCTAAAGCGGGGGGCACAGATACGCAGTATTTT	CASSQPKAGGTDTQYF
-	TRBV5-6	TRBJ2-6	-	TGTGCCAGCAGCTGGACACGTGTAGACTCTGGGGCCAACGTCCTGACTTTC	CASSWTRVDSGANVLTF
once	TRBV6-1	TRBJ2-7	-	TGTGCCAGCAGTGATCCGCTCCGGGACTCTCTACGCGGGCAGTACTTC	CASSDPLRDSLRGQYF
-	TRBV5-1	TRBJ1-4	-	TGCGCCAGCAGCTTGGGGGACGCATCGCCGGGTGAAAAACTGTTTTTT	CASSLGDASPGEKLFF
many	TRBV7-6	TRBJ1-4	-	TGTGCCAGCAGCTTAGCCGGGGTAAATGAAAAACTGTTTTTT	CASSLAGVNEKLFF
few	TRBV7-9	TRBJ2-2	-	TGTGCCAGCAGCCCCTCCCTGCGGCACACCGGGGAGCTGTTTTTT	CASSPSLRHTGELFF
few	TRBV6-6	TRBJ1-2	-	TGTGCCAGCAGTTCTCCTGGCTACACCTTC	CASSSPGYTF
-	TRBV18	TRBJ2-5	TRBD1	TGTGCCAGCTCACCCTTACCAATGCAGGGGGCGAATTTGGAGACCCAGTACTTC	CASSPLPMQGANLETQYF
-	TRBV7-6	TRBJ2-5	-	TGTGCCAGCAGCTCCAACTCCCTAGAGACCCAGTACTTC	CASSSNSLETQYF
-	TRBV4-3	TRBJ2-3	TRBD1	TGCGCCAGCAGCCGAGGTGACAGGGCAGATACGCAGTATTTT	CASSRGDRADTQYF
-	TRBV5-1	TRBJ2-3	-	TGCGCCAGCAGCTTGGTGCGGGGGTCGGCAGGGGTGTGGGAAGATACGCAGTATTTT	CASSLVRGSAGVWEDTQYF
-	TRBV6-5	TRBJ1-4	-	TGTGCCAGCAGTTACATCGTTGGGGAAAAACTGTTTTTT	CASSYIVGEKLFF
few	TRBV29-1	TRBJ2-2	TRBD1	TGCAGCGTCTCGCAGGGGGCTGGCGGGGAGCTGTTTTTT	CSVSQGAGGELFF
-	TRBV4-2	TRBJ2-3	TRBD2	TGTGCCAGCAGCCAAGTAGGGCGGGAGGAGGATACGCAGTATTTT	CASSQVGREEDTQYF